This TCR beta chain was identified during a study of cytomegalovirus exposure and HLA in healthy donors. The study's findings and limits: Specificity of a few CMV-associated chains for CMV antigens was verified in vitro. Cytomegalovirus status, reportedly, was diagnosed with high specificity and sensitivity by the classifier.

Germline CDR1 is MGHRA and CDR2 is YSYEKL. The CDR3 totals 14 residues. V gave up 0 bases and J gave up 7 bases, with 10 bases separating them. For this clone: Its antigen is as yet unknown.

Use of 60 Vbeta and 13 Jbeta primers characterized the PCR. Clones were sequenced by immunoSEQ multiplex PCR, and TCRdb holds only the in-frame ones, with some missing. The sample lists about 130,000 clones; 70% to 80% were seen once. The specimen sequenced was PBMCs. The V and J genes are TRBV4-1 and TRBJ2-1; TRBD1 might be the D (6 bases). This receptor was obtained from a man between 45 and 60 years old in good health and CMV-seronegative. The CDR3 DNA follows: TGCGCCAGCAGCCAAGAAGCTAGGGGGAATGAGCAGTTCTTC. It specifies CASSQEARGNEQFF.